The rows below give T cell receptor beta chains drawn from one sample of a study of shared clonotypes between healthy human individuals. Assay used: immunoSEQ multiplex PCR; TCRdb lists only in-frame clones, some missing. This table has some 2,500,000 clones, more than 85% appearing once. The specimen was naive CD4+ T cells from PBMCs. These TCRs come from a man aged 18 to 35 in good health. Some clones in this sample may be carry-over from other donors' samples. The CDR3 runs from the conserved cysteine through the conserved F or W. D genes are given only for firm matches. Clone size is stated in some rows and not others, as once, few, many or a class when expanded.

j_call | v_call | clone_size | d_call | cdr3_aa | cdr3_nt
TRBJ2-1 | TRBV18 | - | TRBD2 | CARRYGERETNEQFF | TGTGCCAGACGGTACGGGGAGCGGGAAACGAATGAGCAGTTCTTC
TRBJ1-1 | TRBV7-2 | - | - | CASSPQLNTEAFF | TGTGCCAGCAGCCCCCAGTTGAACACTGAAGCTTTCTTT
TRBJ2-7 | TRBV28 | - | - | CASSYDSYEQYF | TGTGCCAGCAGTTACGACTCCTACGAGCAGTACTTC
TRBJ1-2 | TRBV4-2 | - | - | CASSQDDRVRRDGYTF | TGTGCCAGCAGCCAAGACGATCGGGTAAGGAGGGATGGCTACACCTTC
TRBJ1-4 | TRBV7-2 | - | - | CASSFFVGKLFF | TGTGCCAGCAGCTTTTTTGTGGGAAAACTGTTTTTT
TRBJ2-2 | TRBV5-6 | - | - | CASSFDGTLPGELFF | TGTGCCAGCAGCTTTGACGGGACGCTGCCCGGGGAGCTGTTTTTT
TRBJ1-2 | TRBV27 | - | TRBD1 | CASSSGQGRGYGYTF | TGTGCCAGCAGTAGTGGACAGGGACGAGGCTATGGCTACACCTTC
TRBJ2-5 | TRBV5-1 | - | - | CASSLVGADLQETQYF | TGCGCCAGCAGCTTGGTCGGGGCGGATCTCCAAGAGACCCAGTACTTC
TRBJ1-1 | TRBV5-6 | once | - | CASSGGQLMNTEAFF | TGTGCCAGCAGCGGCGGCCAGCTCATGAACACTGAAGCTTTCTTT
TRBJ1-5 | TRBV27 | - | - | CASSNDRSQNQPQHF | TGTGCCAGCAGCAATGACAGAAGCCAGAATCAGCCCCAGCATTTT
TRBJ1-3 | TRBV6-6 | - | - | CASSQTPGNGNTIYF | TGTGCCAGCAGTCAAACTCCAGGGAATGGAAACACCATATATTTT
TRBJ2-1 | TRBV18 | - | TRBD2 | CASSPRAGAELDEQFF | TGTGCCAGCTCCCCCAGGGCGGGAGCTGAGTTGGATGAGCAGTTCTTC
TRBJ1-1 | TRBV7-6 | - | - | CASSLKGGTEAFF | TGTGCCAGCAGCCTTAAGGGGGGCACTGAAGCTTTCTTT
TRBJ2-1 | TRBV27 | - | - | CASTPGVAPYNEQFF | TGTGCCAGCACCCCAGGGGTAGCACCCTACAATGAGCAGTTCTTC
TRBJ1-2 | TRBV5-4 | - | - | CASSFLGDGYTF | TGTGCCAGCAGCTTTCTGGGGGATGGCTACACCTTC
TRBJ1-1 | TRBV5-5 | - | TRBD1 | CASSLGGGGRNTEAFF | TGTGCCAGCAGCTTAGGGGGCGGCGGTCGGAACACTGAAGCTTTCTTT
TRBJ1-1 | TRBV30 | few | - | CAWSVPYTEAFF | TGTGCCTGGAGTGTCCCTTACACTGAAGCTTTCTTT
TRBJ1-1 | TRBV6-1 | - | - | CATGQTLNTEAFF | TGTGCCACCGGACAGACCTTGAACACTGAAGCTTTCTTT
TRBJ2-7 | TRBV7-9 | - | - | CASSHATGSYEQYF | TGTGCCAGCAGCCACGCGACAGGATCCTACGAGCAGTACTTC
TRBJ2-3 | TRBV5-6 | - | - | CASSLLIDSIKSDTQYF | TGTGCCAGCAGCTTGTTAATCGACTCCATAAAATCAGATACGCAGTATTTT
TRBJ2-5 | TRBV7-3 | - | TRBD2 | CASSPGVVAGVQETQYF | TGTGCCAGCAGCCCCGGGGTGGTTGCGGGAGTTCAAGAGACCCAGTACTTC
TRBJ2-7 | TRBV5-1 | - | TRBD2 | CASSPEGSGRSKQYF | TGCGCCAGCAGCCCGGAGGGTAGCGGGAGAAGCAAGCAGTACTTC
TRBJ2-7 | TRBV11-2 | - | TRBD1 | CASSFDPGQGAQQYF | TGTGCCAGCAGCTTCGATCCGGGACAGGGGGCACAGCAGTACTTC
TRBJ2-5 | TRBV7-8 | - | TRBD1 | CASSWDRYSQETQYF | TGTGCCAGCAGCTGGGACAGGTACTCTCAAGAGACCCAGTACTTC
TRBJ2-1 | TRBV28 | - | TRBD2 | CASSAPTSEYNEQFF | TGTGCCAGCAGCGCTCCCACTAGCGAATACAATGAGCAGTTCTTC
TRBJ1-1 | TRBV13 | - | - | CASSLVSLSFTEAFF | TGTGCCAGCAGCTTGGTCTCACTATCTTTCACTGAAGCTTTCTTT
TRBJ2-2 | TRBV10-3 | - | - | CAISDPSRSTGELFF | TGTGCCATCAGTGACCCATCGAGGAGTACCGGGGAGCTGTTTTTT
TRBJ2-7 | TRBV18 | - | TRBD1 | CASSFGTVKSSYEQYF | TGTGCCAGCTCCTTCGGGACAGTAAAGAGCTCCTACGAGCAGTACTTC
TRBJ2-5 | TRBV27 | - | TRBD1 | CASSSRGQGAVIQETQYF | TGTGCCAGCAGTTCCAGGGGACAGGGGGCTGTAATCCAAGAGACCCAGTACTTC
TRBJ1-5 | TRBV6-4 | few | - | CASSADSNQPQHF | TGTGCCAGCAGTGCTGATAGCAATCAGCCCCAGCATTTT
TRBJ2-2 | TRBV7-6 | - | TRBD2 | CASSIRTSAGTGELFF | TGTGCCAGCAGCATCAGGACTAGCGCGGGCACCGGGGAGCTGTTTTTT
TRBJ2-3 | TRBV12-5 | - | - | CASGLYDSTDTQYF | TGTGCTAGTGGTTTGTACGATTCCACAGATACGCAGTATTTT
TRBJ2-4 | TRBV5-4 | - | - | CASSLGDQTPKNIQYF | TGTGCCAGCAGCTTGGGTGACCAAACCCCCAAAAACATTCAGTACTTC
TRBJ2-2 | TRBV7-3 | - | TRBD2 | CASSLGPSGRGNTGELFF | TGTGCCAGCAGCTTAGGTCCTAGCGGGAGGGGGAACACCGGGGAGCTGTTTTTT
TRBJ2-2 | TRBV11-2 | - | - | CASSRYGTSNTGELFF | TGTGCCAGCAGCCGATACGGGACATCGAACACCGGGGAGCTGTTTTTT
TRBJ1-2 | TRBV7-9 | - | TRBD1 | CASSQDRRTNYGYTF | TGTGCCAGCAGCCAGGACAGGAGAACAAACTATGGCTACACCTTC
TRBJ2-5 | TRBV9 | - | - | CASSGLPWAAQETQYF | TGTGCCAGCAGCGGTCTGCCCTGGGCTGCCCAAGAGACCCAGTACTTC
TRBJ2-1 | TRBV7-2 | - | TRBD2 | CASSPAVAGRPYNEQFF | TGTGCCAGCAGCCCCGCGGTAGCGGGTCGTCCCTACAATGAGCAGTTCTTC
TRBJ2-1 | TRBV5-1 | - | - | CASSLYQGNYNEQFF | TGCGCCAGCAGCTTGTATCAGGGGAACTACAATGAGCAGTTCTTC
TRBJ2-7 | TRBV7-9 | - | - | CASSPPRSSYEQYF | TGTGCCAGCAGCCCGCCGCGCAGCTCCTACGAGCAGTACTTC
TRBJ1-4 | TRBV18 | once | - | CASSPLTTEKLFF | TGTGCCAGCTCACCACTCACTACAGAAAAACTGTTTTTT
TRBJ2-2 | TRBV19 | - | - | CASSLARDTGELFF | TGTGCCAGTAGTCTGGCTCGTGACACCGGGGAGCTGTTTTTT
TRBJ1-1 | TRBV28 | - | - | CASSVGGRSSTEAFF | TGTGCCAGCAGTGTGGGGGGACGGAGTTCCACTGAAGCTTTCTTT
TRBJ2-3 | TRBV6-1 | - | TRBD1 | CASSGRDRAYTDTQYF | TGTGCCAGCAGTGGCCGGGACAGGGCCTACACAGATACGCAGTATTTT
TRBJ2-2 | TRBV4-3 | - | - | CASRASPGTGELFF | TGCGCCAGTAGAGCTAGCCCAGGCACCGGGGAGCTGTTTTTT
TRBJ2-1 | TRBV11-3 | - | TRBD1 | CASSPSPGQAANEQFF | TGTGCCAGCAGCCCCTCGCCGGGACAGGCGGCCAATGAGCAGTTCTTC
TRBJ2-2 | TRBV19 | - | TRBD2 | CASSIRVLRTSSAGELFF | TGTGCCAGTAGTATTCGGGTTCTTCGGACTAGTTCTGCCGGGGAGCTGTTTTTT
TRBJ1-1 | TRBV7-9 | - | - | CASSLGRGAPNTEAFF | TGTGCCAGCAGCTTAGGACGGGGGGCACCGAACACTGAAGCTTTCTTT
TRBJ2-2 | TRBV27 | - | TRBD2 | CASTRTSGYGELFF | TGTGCCAGCACCCGGACTAGCGGGTATGGGGAGCTGTTTTTT
TRBJ1-5 | TRBV4-3 | - | TRBD1 | CASSRTGGDNQPQHF | TGCGCCAGCAGCCGAACAGGGGGGGACAATCAGCCCCAGCATTTT
TRBJ2-7 | TRBV27 | - | - | CASSLKWGLYEQYF | TGTGCCAGCAGTTTAAAGTGGGGGCTTTACGAGCAGTACTTC
TRBJ1-2 | TRBV7-2 | - | - | CASSTNGPPGYTF | TGTGCCAGCAGCACCAACGGGCCCCCGGGCTACACCTTC
TRBJ1-3 | TRBV28 | - | - | CASSFPGGIYSGNTIYF | TGTGCCAGCAGTTTCCCCGGGGGGATATACTCTGGAAACACCATATATTTT